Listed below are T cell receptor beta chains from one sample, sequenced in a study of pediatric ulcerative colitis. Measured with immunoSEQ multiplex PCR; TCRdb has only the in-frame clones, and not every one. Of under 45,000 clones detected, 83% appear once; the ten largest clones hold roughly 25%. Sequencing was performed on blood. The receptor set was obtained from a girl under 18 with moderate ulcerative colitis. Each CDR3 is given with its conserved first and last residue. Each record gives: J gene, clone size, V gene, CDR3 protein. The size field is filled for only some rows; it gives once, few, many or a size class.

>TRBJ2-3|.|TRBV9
CASSPEGAAWDTDTQYF
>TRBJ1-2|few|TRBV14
CASSQERRRFGREEF
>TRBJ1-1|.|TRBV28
CASSPLSAGAKKAFF
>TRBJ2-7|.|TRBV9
CASSVAGYGAYEQYF
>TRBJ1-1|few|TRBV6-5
CASRESSNTEAFF
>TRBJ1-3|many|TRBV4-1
CASSQDSSGGNTIYF
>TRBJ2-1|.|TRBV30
CACSGRGLNSYNEQFF
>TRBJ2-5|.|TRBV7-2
CASSLVVRQTQYF
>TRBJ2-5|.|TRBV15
CATSRDAGQETQYF
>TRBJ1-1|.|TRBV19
CASSILPGGSTEAFF
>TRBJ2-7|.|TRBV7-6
CASSWEDGPGYEQYF
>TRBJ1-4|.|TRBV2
CASRAPLGEKLFF
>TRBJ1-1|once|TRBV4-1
CASSQVNAAPEAFF
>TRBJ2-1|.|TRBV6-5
CASTGPNAYNEQFF
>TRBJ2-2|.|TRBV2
CASSPYSGGKGELFF
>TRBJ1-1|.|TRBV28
CASSLGLSNTEAFF
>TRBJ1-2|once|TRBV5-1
CASSGDQGHGYTF
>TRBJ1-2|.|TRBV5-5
CASSFSTGAYGYTF
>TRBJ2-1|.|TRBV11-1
CASSFGLSANEQFF
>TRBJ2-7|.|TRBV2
CASRAGLASSYEQYF
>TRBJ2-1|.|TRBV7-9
CASSSTESSYNEQFF
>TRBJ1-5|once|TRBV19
CASSGWGNQPQHF
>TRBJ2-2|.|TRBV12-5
CASGLVPFDNHTSNTGELFF
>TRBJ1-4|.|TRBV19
CASIRTGDNEKLFF
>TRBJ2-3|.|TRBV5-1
CASSFFSGGTDTQYF
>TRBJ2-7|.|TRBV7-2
CASSLGSEYEQYF
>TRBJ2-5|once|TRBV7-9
CASSSPNMGKETQYF
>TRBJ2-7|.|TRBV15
CATSRDTEYEQYF
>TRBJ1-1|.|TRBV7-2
CASSSYRLKNTEAFF
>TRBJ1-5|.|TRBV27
CASQSRGGWQPQHF
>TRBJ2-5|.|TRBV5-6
CASSGTEINPYQETQYF
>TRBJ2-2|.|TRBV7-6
CASSLLTTSGGAEELFF
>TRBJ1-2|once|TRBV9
CASSGGGRANYGYTF
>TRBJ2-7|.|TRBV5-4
CASSGGSLSYEQYF
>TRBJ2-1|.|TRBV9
CASSPQYFDMEQFF
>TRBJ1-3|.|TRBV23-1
CASSQWISGQLAGNTIYF
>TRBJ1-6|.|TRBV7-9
CASSLGEGSPLHF
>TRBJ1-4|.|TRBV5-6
CASSLGLNEKLFF
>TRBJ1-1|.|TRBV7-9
CASSFLSESGMNTEAFF
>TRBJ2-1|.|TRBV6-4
CASSDSGQGSYNEQFF
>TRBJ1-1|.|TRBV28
CASSLGAGVEEAFF
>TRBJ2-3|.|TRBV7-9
CASSQTVREGTDTQYF
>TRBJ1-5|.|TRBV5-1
CASSLTGVSDMGPQHF
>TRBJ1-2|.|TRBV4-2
CASSRIEQGAYGYTF
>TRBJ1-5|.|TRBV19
CASNVGNQPQHF
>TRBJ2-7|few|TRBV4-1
CASSMGLAELYEQYF
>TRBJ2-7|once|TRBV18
CASSGSGSYEQYF
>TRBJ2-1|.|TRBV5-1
CASSLGTGYNEQFF
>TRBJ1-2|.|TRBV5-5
CASSLDRKHGYTF
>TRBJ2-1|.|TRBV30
CAWSNNDPKQFF
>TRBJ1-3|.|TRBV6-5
CASSYGGRIGNTIYF
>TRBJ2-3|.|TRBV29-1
CSVQRLDTQYF
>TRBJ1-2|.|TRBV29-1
CSVETPEGGYTF
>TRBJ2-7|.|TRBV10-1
CASSDRTREQYF
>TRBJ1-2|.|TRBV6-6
CASSGGIHGYTF
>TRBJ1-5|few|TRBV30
CAWSAGSANQPQHF
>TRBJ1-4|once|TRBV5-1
CASSWTGGNNEKLFF
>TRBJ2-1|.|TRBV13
CASSEGTSGTYNEQFF
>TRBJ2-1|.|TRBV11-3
CASSLDFPSGSYNEQFF